The clone carrying this TCR beta chain was seen a single time. Antigen unknown. These data originate in a study of cytomegalovirus exposure and HLA in healthy donors. The PCR had 60 Vbeta and 13 Jbeta primers. Clones were read by immunoSEQ multiplex PCR, and TCRdb kept only the in-frame ones, dropping some. This sample yields about 63,000 clones, of which roughly 70% are seen a single time; approximately 25% belongs to the top ten. Study-wide findings and caveats: CMV serostatus stood as the only immune exposure information on hand.

From germline, CDR1 is WSHSY and CDR2 SAAADI. CDR3 length equals 15 residues. V trimming: 8 bases; J trimming: 4 bases; junction bases outside the gene matches: 8. The chain joins TRBV10-2 to TRBJ1-6; 7 bases line up with TRBD1. Sequenced: PBMCs. This sequence was found in a man aged 50-60 years in good health and CMV-seropositive. DNA of the CDR3: TGCGCCAGCGGGGACAGCGCACTGTATAATTCACCCCTCCACTTT. As protein: CASGDSALYNSPLHF.